The 5 T cell receptor beta chains listed next were all sequenced from one sample in a study of T-cell memory formation after mild COVID-19. TCRdb redid the calling of the 5' RACE reads with MiXCR, one entry per CDR3 protein. The sample comprises tens of thousands of distinct CDR3 sequences, less than 15% of which are singletons, and about a quarter rests with the top ten. Sequenced material: PBMCs or a T cell subset sorted from them (not recorded which). These receptors all come from an adult woman who had mild COVID-19 (a few samples of this study predate the infection). Cell type and time point are not known.

This clonotype came up many times. The chain has TRBV5-1 and TRBJ2-7, with 9 bases matching TRBD1. The trim removed 0 bases at V and 5 bases at J, leaving 0 bases unmatched. Looked up from germline, CDR1 is SGHRS and CDR2 is YFSETQ. The CDR3 is 13 amino acids. The CDR3 is CASSLDRGHEQYF. CDR3 in DNA: TGCGCCAGCAGCTTGGACAGGGGGCACGAGCAGTACTTC.

The V call is TRBV12-3 or TRBV12-4, the J call TRBJ1-1, with 7 bases matching TRBD1. V dropped 5 bases and J dropped 0; count of bases not matched to a gene: 6. This CDR3 region has 15 residues. The DNA of the CDR3 is TGTGCCAGCAGTCGGGACAGTCCCATGAACACTGAAGCTTTCTTT. As protein: CASSRDSPMNTEAFF.

This clonotype was seen more than once but under ten times. V is TRBV6-2 or TRBV6-3 and J is TRBJ2-1, with 10 bases identical to TRBD1. This CDR3 has 15 residues. V shed 2 bases, J shed 8 bases, and the junction held 6 bases outside the gene matches. Germline V gene sequence: CDR1 MNHEY, CDR2 SVGEGT. The CDR3 sequence: CASSYRGQGYHEQFF. DNA of the CDR3: TGTGCCAGCAGTTACCGGGGACAGGGGTACCATGAGCAGTTCTTC.

This chain uses TRBV5-6 with TRBJ2-3; 11 nucleotides agree with TRBD2. The V and J ends lost 3 bases and 2 bases, in that order; junction bases with no gene match: 14. The CDR3 runs to 19 residues. Germline CDR1 reads SGHDT; CDR2 reads YYEEEE. CDR3 region: CASSSTLAGGSLNTDTQYF. CDR3 DNA: TGTGCCAGCAGCTCGACCCTAGCGGGAGGCTCCCTTAACACAGATACGCAGTATTTT.

The chain links TRBV15 to TRBJ1-5; weak D call: TRBD1 (5 bases). The CDR3 length is 14 residues. V lost 5 bases and J 5 bases, leaving 13 bases between the germline ends. CDR1 is LNHNV and CDR2 is YYDKDF in the germline V gene (reference sequence). The CDR3 DNA sequence: TGTGCCACCAGCCCCGGGACGCAGCATCAGCCCCAGCATTTT. Encoded protein: CATSPGTQHQPQHF. Full variable domain (rest looked up from reference TRBV15 and TRBJ1-5): DAMVIQNPRYQVTQFGKPVTLSCSQTLNHNVMYWYQQKSSQAPKLLFHYYDKDFNNEADTPDNFQSRRPNTSFCFLDIRSPGLGDTAMYLCATSPGTQHQPQHFGDGTRLSIL.